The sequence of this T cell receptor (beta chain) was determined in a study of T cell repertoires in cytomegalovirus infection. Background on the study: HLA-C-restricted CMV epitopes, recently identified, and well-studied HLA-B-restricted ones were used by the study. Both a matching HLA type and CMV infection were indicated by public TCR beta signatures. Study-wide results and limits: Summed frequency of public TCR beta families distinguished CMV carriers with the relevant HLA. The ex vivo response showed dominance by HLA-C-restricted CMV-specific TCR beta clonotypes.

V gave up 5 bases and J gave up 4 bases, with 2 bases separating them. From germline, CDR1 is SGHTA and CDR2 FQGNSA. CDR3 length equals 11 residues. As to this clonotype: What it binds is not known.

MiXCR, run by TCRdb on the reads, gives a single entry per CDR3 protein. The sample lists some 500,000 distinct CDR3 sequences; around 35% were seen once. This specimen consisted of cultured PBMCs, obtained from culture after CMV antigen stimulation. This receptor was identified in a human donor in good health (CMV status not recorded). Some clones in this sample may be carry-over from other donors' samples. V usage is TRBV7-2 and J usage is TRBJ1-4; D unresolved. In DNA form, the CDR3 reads TGTGCCAGCAGCATTAATGAAAAACTGTTTTTT. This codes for CASSINEKLFF.